These 13 T cell receptor beta chains were sequenced from one sample in a study of blood T cell repertoires in COVID-19. TCRdb's copy holds only in-frame clones and misses some; the assay was immunoSEQ multiplex PCR. Of about 42,000 clones in the sample, 77% were seen once. The specimen was peripheral blood. These receptor sequences come from a woman between 70 and 85 years old with acute or convalescent COVID-19.

This chain links TRBV12-3 or TRBV12-4 with TRBJ2-2; D perhaps matches TRBD1 (5 bases). V dropped 8 bases and J dropped 7 bases, with 8 bases sitting between them. The CDR3 is 11 amino acids. Here the CDR3 DNA reads TGTGCCAGCTTCACAGGCGGGGAGCTGTTTTTT. Translation gives CASFTGGELFF.

CDR3 bases: TGCGCCAGCAGCCCGACCGGGACAGTGAACACTGAAGCTTTCTTT. Translated, it gives CASSPTGTVNTEAFF. The chain combines TRBV5-1 with TRBJ1-1; TRBD1 aligns across 7 bases. From germline, CDR1 is SGHRS and CDR2 YFSETQ. Trimming cost V 4 bases and J 0 bases; bases outside gene matches: 6. The CDR3 spans 15 residues.

The gene calls are TRBV7-9 and TRBJ1-2; D is undetermined. Germline V lookup: CDR1 SEHNR, CDR2 FQNEAQ (reference sequence). The CDR3 totals 15 residues. V shed 0 bases and J shed 1 base, with 9 bases lying between them. The chain's CDR3 is CASSLATPLNYGYTF. The CDR3 bases are TGTGCCAGCAGCTTAGCTACACCCCTTAACTATGGCTACACCTTC.

The genes are TRBV5-1 and TRBJ2-2, with TRBD1 matching over 9 bases. Trimming at V came to 9 bases and at J to 1 base, leaving 7 bases not matched to a gene. The CDR3 is 15 amino acids. The germline V gene has CDR1 SGHRS and CDR2 YFSETQ. The CDR3 is CATRGDRENTGELFF. CDR3 nucleotide sequence: TGCGCCACCAGGGGGGACAGGGAGAACACCGGGGAGCTGTTTTTT.

This clone came up once. The genes are TRBV18 and TRBJ2-7; 10 bases match TRBD1. Trimming removed 3 bases from V and 3 bases from J; junction bases left unmatched: 2. The CDR3 covers 14 residues. Germline V gives CDR1 KGHSH, CDR2 LQKENI. The CDR3 region is CASSPGQGNYEQYF. In nucleotides, the CDR3 is TGTGCCAGCTCACCGGGACAGGGGAACTACGAGCAGTACTTC. The full variable domain, with the rest looked up from reference TRBV18 and TRBJ2-7, is NAGVMQNPRHLVRRRGQEARLRCSPMKGHSHVYWYRQLPEEGLKFMVYLQKENIIDESGMPKERFSAEFPKEGPSILRIQQVVRGDSAAYFCASSPGQGNYEQYFGPGTRLTVT.

The chain carries TRBV2 and TRBJ1-1; the D gene is possibly TRBD1 (5 bases). The CDR3 spans 13 residues. Trimming left V 6 bases short and J 1 base short, with 9 bases between. Germline CDR1 is SNHLY and CDR2 is FYNNEI. The CDR3 is CASRLDRNTEAFF. CDR3 DNA sequence: TGTGCCAGCAGATTAGACAGGAACACTGAAGCTTTCTTT.

This chain joins TRBV14 and TRBJ1-2; the D gene is possibly TRBD1 (5 bases). CDR3 size: 15 residues. Germline CDR1 reads SGHDN; CDR2 reads FVKESK. V lost 4 bases and J lost 8, with 20 bases in between. CDR3 region: CASSPGGARVSGYTF. The DNA of the CDR3 is TGTGCCAGCAGCCCTGGTGGGGCTCGGGTATCCGGCTACACCTTC.

This chain joins TRBV10-1 and TRBJ2-3, with 9 bases lining up with TRBD2. The germline CDR1 and CDR2 sequences are WNHNN and SYGVQD (reference sequence). The CDR3 is 18 residues long. J lost 1 base, V lost 0 bases, and 8 bases had no gene match. The CDR3 region has the DNA TGCGCCAGCAGTGAGTCGGACCCATGGACTAGCGGCACAGATACGCAGTATTTT. This gives the protein CASSESDPWTSGTDTQYF.

This sequence joins TRBV7-2 and TRBJ2-6; D is perhaps TRBD2 (5 bases). CDR1 SGHTA and CDR2 FQGNSA come from the germline V gene. This CDR3 contains 16 residues. The V and J ends lost 1 base and 0 bases respectively, with 7 bases between them. The CDR3 nucleotides read TGTGCCAGCAGCTTAGGAGGGTACTCTGGGGCCAACGTCCTGACTTTC. Translation gives CASSLGGYSGANVLTF.

This chain connects TRBV27 to TRBJ2-7, with D unresolved. The CDR3 length is 12 residues. Deletions cut 5 bases from V and 0 bases from J, with 5 bases between. CDR1 is MNHEY and CDR2 is SMNVEV in the germline V gene (reference sequence). The CDR3: CASSTSSYEQYF. The CDR3 nucleotides are TGTGCCAGCAGTACCAGCTCCTACGAGCAGTACTTC.

The CDR3 sequence: CASSQGSGGVGNTIYF. CDR3 DNA sequence: TGCGCCAGCAGCCAAGGCTCCGGAGGGGTTGGAAACACCATATATTTT. V usage is TRBV4-1 and J usage is TRBJ1-3; D possibly corresponds to TRBD1 (5 bases). Trimming pared 1 base from V and 3 bases from J, leaving 13 bases between. Germline CDR1 and CDR2: MGHRA and YSYEKL. The CDR3 runs 16 residues.

This clone came up a few times. The genes are TRBV28 and TRBJ2-2; no clear D gene. CDR3 size: 16 residues. V was trimmed by 5 bases and J by 1 base, leaving 14 bases between them. The V gene's germline CDR1 is MDHEN and CDR2 SYDVKM. DNA of the CDR3: TGTGCCAGCAGTGGGCTCTTAGTTGGGAACACCGGGGAGCTGTTTTTT. Translation gives CASSGLLVGNTGELFF.

This clone came up once. CDR3 DNA: TGTGCCAGCAGCCAAGAATGGGTCGGGGAAGCTTTCTTT. As protein: CASSQEWVGEAFF. The V call is TRBV3-1 (or the pseudogene TRBV3-2), the J call TRBJ1-1, with no clear D. The germline V and J ends were trimmed by 0 bases and 8 bases, with 10 bases remaining between them. The germline V gene encodes CDR1 LGHDT and CDR2 YNNKEL (reference sequence). This CDR3 contains 13 residues.